What follows are 18 T cell receptor beta chains derived from one specimen sequenced in a study of T cell changes during pregnancy in multiple sclerosis. Repertoires were generated with immunoSEQ multiplex PCR, while TCRdb's copy carries only in-frame clones and drops some. The sample shows 35,000 or so clones, about 90% of them seen only once. Sequencing was performed on CD4+ T cells from peripheral blood mononuclear cells, taken after pregnancy. These receptors originate from a female donor with multiple sclerosis, enrolled in a pregnancy study.

This clone was observed a handful of times. Other nucleotide sequences from this sample produce the same CDR3. The rearrangement joins TRBV30 to TRBJ1-5; possibly TRBD1 for D (5 bases). This CDR3 comprises 13 residues. Trimming cost V 1 base and J 3 bases, with 7 bases left between them. The germline V gene has CDR1 GTSNPN and CDR2 SVGIG (reference sequence). Here the CDR3 DNA reads TGTGCCTGGAGTGGGGGGGACAATCAGCCCCAGCATTTT. This translates into CAWSGGDNQPQHF. Together with reference TRBV30 and TRBJ1-5, the CDR3 gives the full variable domain: SQTIHQWPATLVQPVGSPLSLECTVEGTSNPNLYWYRQAAGRGLQLLFYSVGIGQISSEVPQNLSASRPQDRQFILSSKKLLLSDSGFYLCAWSGGDNQPQHFGDGTRLSIL.

V usage is TRBV28 and J usage is TRBJ2-2, with a possible D match to TRBD1 (6 bases). The V and J ends lost 6 bases and 3 bases respectively, with 11 bases between them. CDR3 length: 14 residues. Germline CDR1 MDHEN, CDR2 SYDVKM. The CDR3 nucleotides read TGTGCCAGCAGCCTAGGGGGAGACACCGGGGAGCTGTTTTTT. Protein product: CASSLGGDTGELFF.

V and J are TRBV12-5 and TRBJ2-3; 10 bases are shared with TRBD2. Germline assignment: CDR1 LGHNT and CDR2 FRNRAP. The CDR3 runs to 15 residues. Trimming at V came to 5 bases and at J to 5 bases, leaving 7 bases not matched to a gene. The chain's CDR3 is CASGASGGARDTQYF. For the CDR3, the DNA is TGTGCTAGTGGTGCCAGCGGGGGGGCCAGAGATACGCAGTATTTT. The whole variable domain, filled in from reference TRBV12-5 and TRBJ2-3, reads DARVTQTPRHKVTEMGQEVTMRCQPILGHNTVFWYRQTMMQGLELLAYFRNRAPLDDSGMPKDRFSAEMPDATLATLKIQPSEPRDSAVYFCASGASGGARDTQYFGPGTRLTVL.

The chain employs TRBV29-1 and TRBJ2-3, with TRBD2 identical over 11 bases. This CDR3 is built from 15 residues. V was pared by 3 bases and J by 0 bases, with 2 bases of the junction left unmatched. Germline V lookup: CDR1 SQVTM, CDR2 ANQGSEA. The CDR3, as DNA: TGCAGCGTTGAGACTAGCGGGGCGAGCACAGATACGCAGTATTTT. Encoded protein: CSVETSGASTDTQYF.

V and J are TRBV5-1 and TRBJ2-7; 10 nucleotides match TRBD1. Germline CDR1 reads SGHRS; CDR2 reads YFSETQ. This CDR3 contains 13 residues. V shed 2 bases, J shed 6 bases, and the junction held 2 bases outside the gene matches. The DNA for the CDR3 is TGCGCCAGCAGCTTCGGACAGGGGGGCGAGCAGTACTTC. Its protein product is CASSFGQGGEQYF.

The chain couples TRBV6-6 to TRBJ2-7; a weak D match, TRBD2 (5 bases). V lost 6 bases and J 5 bases, leaving 14 bases between the germline ends. From germline, CDR1 is MNHNY and CDR2 SVGAGI (reference sequence). The CDR3 loop spans 13 amino acids. CDR3 DNA sequence: TGTGCCAGCAGGAAGAGGGAAGCCAACGAGCAGTACTTC. Residues: CASRKREANEQYF.

Here the CDR3 reads CASSSGGASYNEQFF. The CDR3 DNA follows: TGTGCCAGCAGCTCCGGGGGGGCCTCGTACAATGAGCAGTTCTTC. This chain joins TRBV5-5 and TRBJ2-1; TRBD2 matches 8 bases. V shed 3 bases, J shed 4 bases, and the junction held 6 bases outside the gene matches. The length of the CDR3 is 15 residues. Looked up from germline, CDR1 is SGHKS and CDR2 is YYEKEE (reference sequence).

The V call is TRBV18, the J call TRBJ2-7; D is perhaps TRBD2 (5 bases). CDR3 length equals 14 residues. V lost 4 bases to trimming and J lost 6 bases, with 16 bases between them. The germline gives CDR1 KGHSH, CDR2 LQKENI. The CDR3 DNA is TGTGCCAGCTCACTCGACGGAGGCAGAACCGAGCAGTACTTC. This sequence encodes CASSLDGGRTEQYF.

V and J are TRBV6-1 and TRBJ2-7; the match to TRBD2 covers 9 bases. This CDR3 has 16 residues. J gave up 0 bases and V 3 bases, and 6 bases lay outside the gene matches. In germline, CDR1 is MNHNS, CDR2 SASEGT. The CDR3 DNA sequence: TGTGCCAGCAGTGAGGGAGGACTAGCGATCTCCTACGAGCAGTACTTC. Encoded protein: CASSEGGLAISYEQYF.

This sequence joins TRBV7-9 and TRBJ1-1; D perhaps matches TRBD1 (5 bases). V shed 4 bases and J shed 4 bases, with 7 bases lying between them. CDR1 and CDR2 (germline): SEHNR, FQNEAQ (reference sequence). The CDR3 has 12 amino acids. CDR3 sequence (DNA): TGTGCCAGCAGCTGGGACTCCACTGAAGCTTTCTTT. Its translation: CASSWDSTEAFF.

This chain joins TRBV23-1 and TRBJ1-6; the D is unclear. TRBV23-1 is annotated as an ORF whose role is uncertain. The CDR3 runs 13 residues. Trimming stripped 10 bases from V and 4 bases from J, with 11 bases between. The CDR3 protein is CAISGIYNSPLHF. CDR3 coding DNA: TGCGCCATTTCGGGGATTTATAATTCACCCCTCCACTTT.

A few counts support this clone. This rearrangement joins TRBV7-9 to TRBJ2-7, with 9 bases identical to TRBD1. The CDR3 totals 14 residues. Losses at the gene ends were 3 bases for V and 2 bases for J; bases not matched to a gene: 2. Per germline, CDR1 SEHNR and CDR2 FQNEAQ (reference sequence). The CDR3 sequence is CASSLRDRAYEQYF. CDR3 nucleotides: TGTGCCAGCAGCTTGAGGGACAGGGCCTACGAGCAGTACTTC.

V usage is TRBV4-1 and J usage is TRBJ2-2, with 7 bases matching TRBD1. Germline trimming cut 4 bases from V and 3 bases from J; bases unmatched to any gene: 5. The CDR3 length is 15 residues. Germline-derived CDR1 and CDR2 are MGHRA and YSYEKL. The CDR3 DNA sequence: TGCGCCAGCAGCCCAGCACAGGGGTACACCGGGGAGCTGTTTTTT. It encodes CASSPAQGYTGELFF.

The gene calls are TRBV6-5 and TRBJ1-2; no clear D. The ends were cut back, 2 bases at V and 4 bases at J, with 14 bases in the middle. This CDR3 is 15 amino acids long. Germline lookup yields CDR1 MNHEY and CDR2 SVGAGI. The CDR3 reads CASSYTISGSYGYTF. CDR3 nucleotide sequence: TGTGCCAGCAGTTACACCATATCGGGGAGCTATGGCTACACCTTC.

This clone was seen only once. The gene calls are TRBV29-1 and TRBJ2-7, with 7 bases fitting TRBD1. From germline, CDR1 is SQVTM and CDR2 ANQGSEA. Trimming cost V 5 bases and J 6 bases; bases outside gene matches: 4. The length of the CDR3 is 11 residues. The CDR3 region is CSVRQGGEQYF. CDR3 coding DNA: TGCAGCGTTCGACAGGGCGGCGAGCAGTACTTC.

CDR3 region: CASSLGQANTIYF. The CDR3 DNA follows: TGTGCCAGCAGCTTAGGACAGGCAAACACCATATATTTT. The V gene is TRBV7-2, the J gene TRBJ1-3; TRBD1 might be the D (6 bases). V gave up 1 base and J gave up 6 bases, with 7 bases separating them. In germline, CDR1 is SGHTA, CDR2 FQGNSA. The CDR3 totals 13 residues.

The V call is TRBV7-3, the J call TRBJ2-2; 7 nucleotides line up with TRBD1. This CDR3 has 16 amino acids. The V gene end was trimmed by 4 bases and the J gene end by 6 bases; junction bases not matched to a gene: 11. Germline CDR1 and CDR2: SGHTA and FQGTGA. The CDR3 spells CASSSSRDRVPGELFF. The CDR3 DNA reads TGTGCCAGCAGCTCGTCCCGGGACAGAGTTCCCGGGGAGCTGTTTTTT.

The chain carries TRBV28 and TRBJ2-7; unclear D gene. This CDR3 comprises 12 residues. Trimming left V 2 bases short and J 6 bases short, with 8 bases between. CDR1 is MDHEN and CDR2 is SYDVKM in the germline V gene. The CDR3 reads CASSLAAREQYF. Written as DNA, the CDR3 is TGTGCCAGCAGTTTAGCAGCGCGCGAGCAGTACTTC.